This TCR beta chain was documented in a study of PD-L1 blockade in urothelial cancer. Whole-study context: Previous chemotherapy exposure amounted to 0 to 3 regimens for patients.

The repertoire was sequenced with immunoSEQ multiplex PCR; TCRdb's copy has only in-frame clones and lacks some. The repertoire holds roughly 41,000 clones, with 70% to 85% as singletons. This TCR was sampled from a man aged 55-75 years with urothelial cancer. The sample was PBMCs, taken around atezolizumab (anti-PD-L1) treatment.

CDR3 residues: CASSLKGDRGREKLFF. DNA of the CDR3: TGTGCCAGCAGTTTAAAAGGGGACAGGGGGCGCGAAAAACTGTTTTTT. The chain has TRBV27 and TRBJ1-4; 12 bases are shared with TRBD1. The V segment lost 2 bases and the J segment 8 bases; nucleotides outside the gene matches: 6. CDR3 length: 16 residues. The germline V gene encodes CDR1 MNHEY and CDR2 SMNVEV (reference sequence).